Listed here are 6 T cell receptor beta chains from one sample, sequenced in a study of shared clonotypes between healthy human individuals. This table comes from immunoSEQ multiplex PCR, and its TCRdb copy is limited to in-frame clones, with some not included. The sample gives about 1.5 million clones, under 99% of which show up once; roughly 0.45% is in the top ten. Specimen: naive CD4+ T cells sorted from blood. Subset denoted: CD45RA+ positively selected. The receptors derive from a man younger than 40 in good health.

The J gene is TRBJ1-2, the V gene TRBV5-6; D is ambiguous. The CDR3 consists of 13 residues. The V and J ends lost 3 bases and 2 bases respectively, with 8 bases between them. The germline V gene encodes CDR1 SGHDT and CDR2 YYEEEE. The CDR3 loop reads CASSSGRNYGYTF. As DNA, the CDR3 is TGTGCCAGCAGCTCAGGAAGGAACTATGGCTACACCTTC. The entire variable domain, with the rest obtained from reference TRBV5-6 and TRBJ1-2, is as follows: DAGVTQSPTHLIKTRGQQVTLRCSPKSGHDTVSWYQQALGQGPQFIFQYYEEEERQRGNFPDRFSGHQFPNYSSELNVNALLLGDSALYLCASSSGRNYGYTFGSGTRLTVV.

About this clone: The sample has other DNA sequences that encode this CDR3 too. This chain links TRBV5-1 with TRBJ2-5, with 8 bases fitting TRBD2. With V trimmed by 2 bases and J by 5 bases, 5 bases remained unmatched. Per germline, CDR1 SGHRS and CDR2 YFSETQ. The CDR3 runs to 14 residues. CDR3 loop: CASSLSGSEETQYF. The DNA of the CDR3 is TGCGCCAGCAGCTTAAGCGGGAGCGAGGAGACCCAGTACTTC.

This clone was observed a single time. V usage is TRBV18 and J usage is TRBJ2-7, with D unclear. V was cut by 6 bases and J by 2 bases, with 5 bases left in between. The CDR3 has 11 residues. Germline V CDR1 and CDR2: KGHSH, LQKENI. CDR3 in DNA: TGTGCCAGCTCCGAGACCTACGAGCAGTACTTC. Translated: CASSETYEQYF.

Notes on this clone: The sample carries other DNA sequences with the same CDR3. V and J are TRBV7-9 and TRBJ2-7, with TRBD1 matching 9 bases. The CDR3 loop spans 15 amino acids. CDR1 SEHNR and CDR2 FQNEAQ come from the germline V gene (reference sequence). The J segment lost 0 bases and the V segment lost 5 bases, leaving 5 bases of the junction unmatched. The CDR3 coding sequence is TGTGCCAGCAGCCCTCCGGGACAGGGCTCCTACGAGCAGTACTTC. Amino acid sequence: CASSPPGQGSYEQYF.

The CDR3 loop is CASYSQTGPYGYTF. CDR3 coding DNA: TGTGCCAGCTACTCACAAACAGGGCCCTATGGCTACACCTTC. The rearrangement links TRBV27 to TRBJ1-2, with TRBD1 as a possible D gene (6 bases). This CDR3 spans 14 amino acids. CDR1 and CDR2 (germline): MNHEY, SMNVEV (reference sequence). V lost 8 bases, J lost 4 bases, and 17 bases lay in between.

The rearrangement joins TRBV18 to TRBJ1-4; 11 bases agree with TRBD1. This CDR3 is 18 amino acids long. CDR1 KGHSH and CDR2 LQKENI come from the germline V gene. The trim removed 2 bases at V and 3 bases at J, leaving 8 bases unmatched. The CDR3 loop reads CASSPKGQGAQANEKLFF. The CDR3 DNA is TGTGCCAGCTCACCAAAAGGACAGGGGGCGCAGGCTAATGAAAAACTGTTTTTT.